This entry features one T cell receptor beta chain sequence. Clones were read by immunoSEQ multiplex PCR, and TCRdb kept only the in-frame ones, dropping some. The sample yields around 7,800 clones, roughly 83% seen once. The data were taken from a study of blood T cell repertoires in COVID-19. The receptor was derived from a woman aged 55 to 70 with active COVID-19. Sequencing input: peripheral blood.

In nucleotides, the CDR3 is TGCGCCAGCAGCCAAGATGCGACAGGGGGCTCGGGAAACACCATATATTTT. It codes for CASSQDATGGSGNTIYF. This chain connects TRBV4-1 to TRBJ1-3; 10 bases map to TRBD1. Unmatched junction bases numbered 6, after V lost 0 bases and J lost 4 bases. CDR1 and CDR2 from the germline V gene are MGHRA and YSYEKL. The CDR3 has 17 residues.